This TCR beta chain came from a study of T cell responses to AZD1222 COVID-19 vaccine. Produced via immunoSEQ multiplex PCR; TCRdb's table is partial and in-frame only. The table has approximately 130,000 clones, around 89% seen once. Germline V lookup: CDR1 SGHVS, CDR2 FNYEAQ. There are 17 residues in the CDR3. Between the trimmed V and J ends, which lost 1 base and 0 bases, there was a span of 13 bases. Pooled in the analysis were second doses at about 4 or about 12 weeks. Concerning this clone itself: No antigen is known for it.

Study-wide results and caveats: Baseline seropositivity characterized only a handful of AZD1222 recipients. No day 14 peak samples; only post-peak repertoires were characterized. With two AZD1222 doses given, Spike-specific TCR breadth and depth both rose.

This receptor was taken from an adult who received the AZD1222 COVID-19 vaccine. The sequencing here drew on peripheral blood, taken 28 days after the second AZD1222 dose. The V and J genes are TRBV7-6 and TRBJ1-3; TRBD1 is a possible D gene (5 bases). CDR3 bases: TGTGCCAGCAGCTTAGGACTCAGGGTCTACTCTGGAAACACCATATATTTT. Translation gives CASSLGLRVYSGNTIYF.